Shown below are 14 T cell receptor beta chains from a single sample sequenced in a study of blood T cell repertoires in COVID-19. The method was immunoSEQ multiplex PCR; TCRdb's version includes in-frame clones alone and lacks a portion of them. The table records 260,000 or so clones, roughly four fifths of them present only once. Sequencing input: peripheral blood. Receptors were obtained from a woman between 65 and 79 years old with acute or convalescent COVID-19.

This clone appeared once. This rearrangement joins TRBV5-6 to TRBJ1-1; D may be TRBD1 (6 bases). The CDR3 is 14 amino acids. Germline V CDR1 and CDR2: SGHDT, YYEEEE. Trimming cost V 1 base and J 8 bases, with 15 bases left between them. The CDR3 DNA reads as TGTGCCAGCAGCTTGACGGGGACACCCGCCGAAGCTTTCTTT. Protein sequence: CASSLTGTPAEAFF.

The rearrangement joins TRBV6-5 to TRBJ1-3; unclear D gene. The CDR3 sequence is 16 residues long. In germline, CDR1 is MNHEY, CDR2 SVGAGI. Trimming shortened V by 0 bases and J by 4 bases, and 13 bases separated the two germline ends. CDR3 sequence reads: CASSYSRRSGGNTIYF. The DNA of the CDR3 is TGTGCCAGCAGTTACTCGCGGAGATCGGGAGGAAACACCATATATTTT.

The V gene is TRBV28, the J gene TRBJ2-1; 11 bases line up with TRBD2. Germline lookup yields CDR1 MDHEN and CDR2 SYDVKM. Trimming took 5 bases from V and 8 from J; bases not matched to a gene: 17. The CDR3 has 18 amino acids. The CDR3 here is CASSDRRVAGGRLDEQFF. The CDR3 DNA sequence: TGTGCCAGCAGTGACCGTCGAGTAGCGGGGGGGCGATTAGATGAGCAGTTCTTC. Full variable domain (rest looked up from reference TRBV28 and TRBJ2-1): DVKVTQSSRYLVKRTGEKVFLECVQDMDHENMFWYRQDPGLGLRLIYFSYDVKMKEKGDIPEGYSVSREKKERFSLILESASTNQTSMYLCASSDRRVAGGRLDEQFFGPGTRLTVL.

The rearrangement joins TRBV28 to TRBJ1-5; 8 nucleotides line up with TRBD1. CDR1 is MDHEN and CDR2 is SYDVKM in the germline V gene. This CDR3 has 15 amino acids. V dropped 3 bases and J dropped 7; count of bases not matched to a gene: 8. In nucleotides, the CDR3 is TGTGCCAGCAGTTTGTTGGACAGGGAAAGGCAGCCCCAGCATTTT. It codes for CASSLLDRERQPQHF.

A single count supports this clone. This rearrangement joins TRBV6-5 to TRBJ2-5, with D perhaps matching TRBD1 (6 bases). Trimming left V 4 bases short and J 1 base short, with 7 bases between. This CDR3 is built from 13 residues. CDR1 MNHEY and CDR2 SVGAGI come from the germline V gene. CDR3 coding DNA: TGTGCCAGCAGTTGGGGGCCCCAAGAGACCCAGTACTTC. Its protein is CASSWGPQETQYF.

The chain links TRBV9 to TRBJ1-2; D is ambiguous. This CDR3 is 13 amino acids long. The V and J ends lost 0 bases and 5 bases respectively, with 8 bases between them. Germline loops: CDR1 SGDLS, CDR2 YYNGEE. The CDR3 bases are TGTGCCAGCAGCGTAGTCAGTCAGTATGGCTACACCTTC. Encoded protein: CASSVVSQYGYTF.

For the CDR3, the DNA is TGCAGTGCTGACCAGCGGGATACGCAGTATTTT. This gives the protein CSADQRDTQYF. The rearrangement links TRBV20-1 to TRBJ2-3, with a tentative D call TRBD2 (5 bases). This CDR3 has 11 amino acids. In germline, CDR1 is DFQATT, CDR2 SNEGSKA (reference sequence). V was cut by 5 bases and J by 6 bases, with 9 bases left in between.

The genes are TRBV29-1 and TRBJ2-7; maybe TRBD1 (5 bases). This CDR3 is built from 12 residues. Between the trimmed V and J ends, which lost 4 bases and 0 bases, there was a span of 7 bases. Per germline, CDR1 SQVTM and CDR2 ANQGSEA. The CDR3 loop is CSVGGPSYEQYF. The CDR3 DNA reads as TGCAGCGTTGGGGGCCCCTCCTACGAGCAGTACTTC.

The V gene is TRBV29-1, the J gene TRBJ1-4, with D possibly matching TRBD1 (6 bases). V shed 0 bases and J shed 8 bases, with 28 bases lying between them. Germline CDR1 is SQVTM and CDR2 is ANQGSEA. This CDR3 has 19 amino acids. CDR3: CSVEDRGNWDNLLLEKLFF. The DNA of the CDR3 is TGCAGCGTTGAAGATAGGGGGAACTGGGATAATTTACTCCTGGAAAAACTGTTTTTT.

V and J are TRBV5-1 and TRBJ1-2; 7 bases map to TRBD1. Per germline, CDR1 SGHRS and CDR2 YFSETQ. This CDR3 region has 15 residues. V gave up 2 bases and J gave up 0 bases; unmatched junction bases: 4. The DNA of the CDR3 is TGCGCCAGCAGCTTATGGGACAGACCTAACTATGGCTACACCTTC. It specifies CASSLWDRPNYGYTF.

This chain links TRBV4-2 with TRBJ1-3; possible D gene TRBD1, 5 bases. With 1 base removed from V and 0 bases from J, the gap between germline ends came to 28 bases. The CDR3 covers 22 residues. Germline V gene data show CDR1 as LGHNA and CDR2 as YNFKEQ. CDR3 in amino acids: CASSQGSPSRAGTADSGNTIYF. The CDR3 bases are TGTGCCAGCAGCCAAGGCTCCCCTTCGCGAGCCGGGACTGCAGACTCTGGAAACACCATATATTTT.

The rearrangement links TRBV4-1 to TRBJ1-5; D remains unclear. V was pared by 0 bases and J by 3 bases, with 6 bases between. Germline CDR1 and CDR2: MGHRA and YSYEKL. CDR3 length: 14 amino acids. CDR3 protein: CASSQEQLNQPQHF. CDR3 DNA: TGCGCCAGCAGCCAAGAACAGCTCAATCAGCCCCAGCATTTT.

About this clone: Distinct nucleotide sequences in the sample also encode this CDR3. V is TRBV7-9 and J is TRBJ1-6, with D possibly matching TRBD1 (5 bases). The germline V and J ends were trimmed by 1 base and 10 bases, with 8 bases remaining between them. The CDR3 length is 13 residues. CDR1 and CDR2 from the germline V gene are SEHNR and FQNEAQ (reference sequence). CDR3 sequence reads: CASSLGGDSPLHF. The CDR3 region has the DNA TGTGCCAGCAGCTTAGGGGGCGACTCACCCCTCCACTTT.

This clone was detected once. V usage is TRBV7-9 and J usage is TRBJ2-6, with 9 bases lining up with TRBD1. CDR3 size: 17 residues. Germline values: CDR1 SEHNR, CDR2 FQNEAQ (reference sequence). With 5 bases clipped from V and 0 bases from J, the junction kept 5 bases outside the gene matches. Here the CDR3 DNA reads TGTGCCAGCAGCCTAGGACAGGGGAGCTCTGGGGCCAACGTCCTGACTTTC. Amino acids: CASSLGQGSSGANVLTF.